The T cell receptor (beta chain) under discussion was sequenced for a study of blood T cell repertoires in COVID-19. About the research overall: Samples taken during acute and convalescent COVID-19 were collected in the United States, Italy and Spain. Sources were T cells, B-cell-depleted T cells, or PBMCs; the material itself was cDNA or gDNA.

Germline V gene data show CDR1 as SGHRS and CDR2 as YFSETQ. The V and J ends lost 0 bases and 3 bases respectively, with 5 bases between them. The CDR3 is made up of 13 amino acids. In the study's own analysis: Reference gene primer amplification yielded estimated nucleated cell counts. Clones were read by immunoSEQ multiplex PCR, and TCRdb kept only the in-frame ones, dropping some. The V and J calls and the clone size are those of that table, but D and trimming were determined from the DNA. The table shows 65,000 to 70,000 clones, with 70% to 85% occurring only once. The TCR sequence derives from a man aged 80 or over with active COVID-19. The V call is TRBV5-1, the J call TRBJ2-3; D perhaps matches TRBD1 (5 bases). Material for sequencing was peripheral blood. The CDR3 nucleotides are TGCGCCAGCAGCTTGGCAGGGACAGATACGCAGTATTTT. It yields the protein CASSLAGTDTQYF.